A single sample gave rise to the 12 T cell receptor beta chains below, sequenced in a study of blood T cell repertoires in COVID-19. Repertoires were generated with immunoSEQ multiplex PCR, while TCRdb's copy carries only in-frame clones and drops some. Here the sample spans about 130,000 clones, about 80% being singletons. The sequencing input was PBMCs or T cells enriched from blood (not recorded which). These receptors were collected from a man between 40 and 49 years old with acute COVID-19.

The chain carries TRBV10-3 and TRBJ1-1; tentative D call: TRBD1 (5 bases). V lost 5 bases, J lost 0 bases, and 10 bases lay in between. The CDR3 extends over 14 amino acids. Germline CDR1 reads ENHRY; CDR2 reads SYGVKD. CDR3 residues: CAISPAGLNTEAFF. The CDR3 bases are TGTGCCATCAGTCCGGCGGGGCTGAACACTGAAGCTTTCTTT.

There are a few counts of this clone. The rearrangement links TRBV6-1 to TRBJ1-2; 10 nucleotides line up with TRBD1. V was pared by 4 bases and J by 6 bases, with 14 bases of the junction left unmatched. Germline V gene sequence: CDR1 MNHNS, CDR2 SASEGT. The CDR3 has 17 amino acids. The CDR3 DNA sequence: TGTGCCAGCAGTGTCCGACAGGGGGCCTACATCCTCGATGGCTACACCTTC. This sequence encodes CASSVRQGAYILDGYTF.

This chain links TRBV6-5 with TRBJ2-2; TRBD1 might be the D (6 bases). The CDR3 runs to 15 residues. CDR1 and CDR2 (germline): MNHEY, SVGAGI. Trimming removed 5 bases from V and 2 bases from J, with 12 bases in between. In DNA, the CDR3 is TGTGCCAGCAGTCGAAACAGGGTAAACACCGGGGAGCTGTTTTTT. Protein: CASSRNRVNTGELFF.

The chain couples TRBV28 to TRBJ2-3, with 15 bases matching TRBD2. Per germline, CDR1 MDHEN and CDR2 SYDVKM. The length of the CDR3 is 16 residues. The junction had 8 bases not matched to a gene; V was cut back by 4 bases and J by 9 bases. CDR3 sequence reads: CASSSPGLAGGGTQYF. The CDR3 nucleotides read TGTGCCAGCAGTTCCCCGGGACTAGCGGGAGGTGGGACGCAGTATTTT. The whole variable domain, filled in from reference TRBV28 and TRBJ2-3, reads DVKVTQSSRYLVKRTGEKVFLECVQDMDHENMFWYRQDPGLGLRLIYFSYDVKMKEKGDIPEGYSVSREKKERFSLILESASTNQTSMYLCASSSPGLAGGGTQYFGPGTRLTVL.

The chain couples TRBV11-3 to TRBJ2-6, with TRBD1 matching 9 bases. Unmatched junction bases numbered 6, after V lost 5 bases and J lost 4 bases. Germline V gives CDR1 SGHNT, CDR2 YENEEA. This CDR3 comprises 16 residues. The CDR3 region has the DNA TGTGCCAGCAGCCTGGGACAGGGTACCGGGGCCAACGTCCTGACTTTC. Encoded protein: CASSLGQGTGANVLTF.

V gene TRBV5-3 combines with J gene TRBJ1-2, with D possibly matching TRBD1 (5 bases). TRBV5-3 is annotated as an ORF whose role is uncertain. Trimming cost V 3 bases and J 6 bases, with 6 bases left between them. The CDR3 consists of 11 residues. The CDR3 spells CARSSGNGYTF. The DNA of the CDR3 is TGTGCCAGAAGCTCAGGGAATGGCTACACCTTC.

This clone was observed a handful of times. V is TRBV12-5 and J is TRBJ1-6, with D tentatively TRBD1 (6 bases). V was clipped by 5 bases and J by 12 bases, with 14 bases between them. This CDR3 region has 13 residues. Germline values: CDR1 LGHNT, CDR2 FRNRAP. CDR3 loop: CASGLSDSGPLHF. DNA of the CDR3: TGTGCTAGTGGTCTCTCGGACAGCGGACCCCTCCACTTT.

In this sample, this clone turned up once. The rearrangement joins TRBV6-2 or TRBV6-3 to TRBJ2-3, with D possibly being TRBD2 (5 bases). From germline, CDR1 is MNHEY and CDR2 SVGEGT. This CDR3 contains 12 residues. Trimming stripped 5 bases from V and 9 bases from J, with 12 bases between. The CDR3 coding sequence is TGTGCCAGCAGTCTCCCATCGGGGACGCAGTATTTT. Translation gives CASSLPSGTQYF.

This clone was picked up many times. This chain joins TRBV19 and TRBJ1-3; D is unresolved. The CDR3 runs 14 residues. The V end lost 3 bases, the J end lost 0 bases, and 6 bases lay between the germline ends. The germline CDR1 and CDR2 sequences are LNHDA and SQIVND (reference sequence). The CDR3 DNA follows: TGTGCCAGTAGTATGAGGAGCTCTGGAAACACCATATATTTT. Amino acids: CASSMRSSGNTIYF.

J is TRBJ2-3 and V is TRBV13; D is undetermined. Germline V gives CDR1 PRHDT, CDR2 FYEKMQ (reference sequence). The V end lost 5 bases, the J end lost 0 bases, and 3 bases lay between the germline ends. This CDR3 has 12 amino acids. The CDR3, as DNA: TGTGCCAGCAGCCTGAGCACAGATACGCAGTATTTT. It encodes CASSLSTDTQYF.

The chain has TRBV29-1 and TRBJ1-3; D not certain. The CDR3 is made up of 15 amino acids. Per germline, CDR1 SQVTM and CDR2 ANQGSEA. The V end was cut by 6 bases, the J end by 0 bases, with 15 bases between. For the CDR3, the DNA is TGCAGCGTCAACACGGCCGGGGTCTCTGGAAACACCATATATTTT. This encodes CSVNTAGVSGNTIYF.

The chain employs TRBV11-2 and TRBJ2-1; the match to TRBD2 covers 8 bases. Germline-derived CDR1 and CDR2 are SGHAT and FQNNGV. The CDR3 loop spans 15 amino acids. Trimming took 1 base from V and 2 from J; bases not matched to a gene: 1. CDR3 sequence (DNA): TGTGCCAGCAGCTTAGGCGGGGGGCCCTACAATGAGCAGTTCTTC. Translated: CASSLGGGPYNEQFF.